This entry is about one T cell receptor (beta chain). This table comes from immunoSEQ multiplex PCR, and its TCRdb copy is limited to in-frame clones, with some not included. The sample yields roughly 100,000 clones, around 74% seen once. The entry originates in a study of blood T cell repertoires in COVID-19. Overall study context: Samples came from the United States, Italy and Spain, spanning acute and convalescent COVID-19.

CDR1 is MRHNA and CDR2 is SNTAGT in the germline V gene. Trimming left V 0 bases short and J 3 bases short, with 15 bases between. CDR3 length: 16 amino acids. The sequencing sample was made of peripheral blood. The sequence was collected from a woman of 80 years or more with active or convalescent COVID-19. V and J are TRBV6-4 and TRBJ2-7, with TRBD2 as a possible D gene (5 bases). CDR3 nucleotide sequence: TGTGCCAGCAGTGACTCGAATACTAGAAGTTGCTACGAGCAGTACTTC. As protein: CASSDSNTRSCYEQYF.